One and the same sample provided the 32 T cell receptor beta chains below, sequenced in a study of T cells after yellow fever vaccination. TCRdb reprocessed the 5' RACE reads with MiXCR, giving one entry per CDR3 protein. The data show roughly 260,000 distinct CDR3 sequences, 13% seen once. Sequencing was performed on CD4+ T cells sorted from PBMCs, taken 45 days after the yellow fever booster vaccination. The origin of the receptors is a man in his thirties or forties who received the YFV17D yellow fever vaccine.

The chain recombines TRBV21-1 with TRBJ2-1; the table calls TRBD1, which could not be checked here. TRBV21-1 is a pseudogene. This CDR3 comprises 13 residues. CDR3 sequence (DNA): TGTGCCAGCAGCTATGGGACAGGGAATTGGCAGTTCTTC. This gives the protein CASSYGTGNWQFF.

In this sample, this clonotype turned up a few times. In DNA, the CDR3 is TGTGCCAGCAGCCTCCAGACAGGGGTCACCGGGGAGCTGTTTTTT. Amino acids: CASSLQTGVTGELFF. The V gene is TRBV11-2, the J gene TRBJ2-2; 8 positions match TRBD1. Germline CDR1 reads SGHAT; CDR2 reads FQNNGV. The CDR3 runs to 15 residues. V shed 5 bases and J 4 bases; nucleotides not matched to a gene: 6.

This chain joins TRBV2 and TRBJ2-2; D not certain. The V end was cut by 6 bases, the J end by 2 bases, with 4 bases between. The CDR3 totals 12 residues. Per the germline V gene, CDR1 is SNHLY and CDR2 is FYNNEI. The CDR3 DNA follows: TGTGCCAGCAGGCCCAACACCGGGGAGCTGTTTTTT. This codes for CASRPNTGELFF.

This clonotype has a handful of counts. The gene calls are TRBV7-6 and TRBJ2-5; tentative D call: TRBD1 (6 bases). V was clipped by 5 bases and J by 5 bases, with 18 bases between them. CDR3 length equals 15 residues. Germline values: CDR1 SGHVS, CDR2 FNYEAQ. The CDR3 DNA sequence: TGTGCCAGCAGCCGAGGGGGTTGGATTTCGGAGACCCAGTACTTC. It specifies CASSRGGWISETQYF.

This clonotype was detected many times. The V gene is TRBV5-1, the J gene TRBJ2-1; the D call may be TRBD1 or TRBD2 (5 bases each). V lost 3 bases and J 6 bases, leaving 10 bases between the germline ends. This CDR3 comprises 13 residues. Germline V gives CDR1 SGHRS, CDR2 YFSETQ. CDR3 region: CASSSGPGNEQFF. CDR3 coding DNA: TGCGCCAGCAGCTCGGGGCCGGGCAATGAGCAGTTCTTC.

The rearrangement uses TRBV12-3 or TRBV12-4 and TRBJ1-2; unclear D gene. This CDR3 has 15 amino acids. Trimming shortened V by 6 bases and J by 4 bases, and 18 bases separated the two germline ends. The CDR3 coding sequence is TGTGCCAGCAGGAGCGGAGGGTCGGTTTTCTATGGCTACACCTTC. Translation gives CASRSGGSVFYGYTF.

This clonotype was picked up a small number of times. The chain employs TRBV5-1 and TRBJ2-3; D possibly corresponds to TRBD2 (7 bases). This CDR3 comprises 17 residues. V was pared by 4 bases and J by 4 bases, with 22 bases between. Germline V gene lookup returns CDR1 SGHRS and CDR2 YFSETQ. The CDR3 coding sequence is TGCGCCAGCAGCCCTCCCGGGGGGCCGGGAGGTGCAGATACGCAGTATTTT. Amino acids: CASSPPGGPGGADTQYF. The full variable domain, with the rest looked up from reference TRBV5-1 and TRBJ2-3, is KAGVTQTPRYLIKTRGQQVTLSCSPISGHRSVSWYQQTPGQGLQFLFEYFSETQRNKGNFPGRFSGRQFSNSRSEMNVSTLELGDSALYLCASSPPGGPGGADTQYFGPGTRLTVL.

This clonotype has only a few counts. The chain couples TRBV12-3 or TRBV12-4 to TRBJ2-2, with unresolved D. Trimming shortened V by 3 bases and J by 3 bases, and 5 bases separated the two germline ends. This CDR3 is 13 amino acids long. The DNA for the CDR3 is TGTGCCAGCAGTTTGTATGACACCGGGGAGCTGTTTTTT. Translation: CASSLYDTGELFF.

This clonotype showed up just a few times. The junction departs from the called germline gene at one end, perhaps through a read error. This chain connects TRBV3-1 to TRBJ2-1; TRBD2 agrees at 8 bases. From germline, CDR1 is LGHDT and CDR2 YNNKEL (reference sequence). The CDR3 extends over 16 amino acids. The CDR3 is CASTQRGGGAYNEQFF. CDR3 bases: TGTGCCAGCACCCAACGGGGGGGAGGGGCCTACAATGAGCAGTTCTTC.

This clonotype came up a few times. The J gene is TRBJ1-4, the V gene TRBV29-1; no firm D call. This CDR3 comprises 14 residues. CDR1 SQVTM and CDR2 ANQGSEA come from the germline V gene. Trimming removed 4 bases from V and 5 bases from J, with 14 bases in between. The chain's CDR3 is CSVAGGGRNEKLFF. CDR3 in DNA: TGCAGCGTTGCGGGTGGTGGGAGGAATGAAAAACTGTTTTTT.

The chain is built from TRBV5-1 and TRBJ2-3; maybe TRBD1 (5 bases). Trimming pared 0 bases from V and 2 bases from J, leaving 10 bases between. The CDR3 is 15 residues long. Germline loops: CDR1 SGHRS, CDR2 YFSETQ. The CDR3 sequence is CASSLDDSVTDTQYF. The CDR3 DNA sequence: TGCGCCAGCAGCTTGGACGACAGCGTCACAGATACGCAGTATTTT.

This clonotype was picked up many times. The J gene is TRBJ2-7, the V gene TRBV7-9, with D possibly TRBD1 on 5 matching bases. CDR1 and CDR2 (germline): SEHNR, FQNEAQ (reference sequence). CDR3 length: 12 amino acids. V was clipped by 1 base and J by 6 bases, with 7 bases between them. Here the CDR3 reads CASSLDRTEQYF. The CDR3 DNA is TGTGCCAGCAGCTTAGACAGGACCGAGCAGTACTTC.

This clonotype was counted between two and nine times. The chain links TRBV15 to TRBJ1-6; D unclear. Trimming took 0 bases from V and 4 from J, leaving 7 bases between them. CDR1 is LNHNV and CDR2 is YYDKDF in the germline V gene (reference sequence). The CDR3 covers 15 residues. The CDR3 nucleotides are TGTGCCACCAGCAGAGAGGCAACTTATAATTCACCCCTCCACTTT. Translating gives CATSREATYNSPLHF.

This chain connects TRBV19 to TRBJ2-1; 8 bases fit TRBD2. Germline V CDR1 and CDR2: LNHDA, SQIVND (reference sequence). V lost 6 bases to trimming and J lost 2 bases; unmatched junction nucleotides: 9. CDR3 size: 16 residues. CDR3 residues: CASSLDSGNAYNEQFF. The DNA for the CDR3 is TGTGCCAGTAGCTTGGATAGCGGGAACGCCTACAATGAGCAGTTCTTC. Full variable domain (outside the CDR3, taken from reference TRBV19 and TRBJ2-1): DGGITQSPKYLFRKEGQNVTLSCEQNLNHDAMYWYRQDPGQGLRLIYYSQIVNDFQKGDIAEGYSVSREKKESFPLTVTSAQKNPTAFYLCASSLDSGNAYNEQFFGPGTRLTVL.

The rearrangement links TRBV9 to TRBJ2-1; tentative D call: TRBD2 (6 bases). Germline CDR1 is SGDLS and CDR2 is YYNGEE. CDR3 length: 14 amino acids. V was clipped by 0 bases and J by 8 bases, with 12 bases between them. The CDR3: CASSVEGRNDEQFF. DNA of the CDR3: TGTGCCAGCAGCGTAGAAGGGAGGAACGATGAGCAGTTCTTC. The full variable domain, completed using reference TRBV9 and TRBJ2-1, is DSGVTQTPKHLITATGQRVTLRCSPRSGDLSVYWYQQSLDQGLQFLIQYYNGEERAKGNILERFSAQQFPDLHSELNLSSLELGDSALYFCASSVEGRNDEQFFGPGTRLTVL.

The genes are TRBV28 and TRBJ1-2, with TRBD1 matching 7 bases. Germline V gene lookup returns CDR1 MDHEN and CDR2 SYDVKM. The J segment lost 8 bases and the V segment lost 5 bases, leaving 8 bases of the junction unmatched. There are 13 residues in the CDR3. The chain's CDR3 is CASSLDRAHGYTF. In DNA form, the CDR3 reads TGTGCCAGCAGTCTAGACAGGGCTCACGGCTACACCTTC.

V usage is TRBV20-1 and J usage is TRBJ1-1; D unresolved. V was trimmed by 0 bases and J by 1 base, leaving 9 bases between them. Germline V gene lookup returns CDR1 DFQATT and CDR2 SNEGSKA (reference sequence). The CDR3 length is 14 residues. In DNA form, the CDR3 reads TGCAGTGCTAGAGATGTAAAGAGGAACACTGAAGCTTTCTTT. Amino acid sequence: CSARDVKRNTEAFF.

V and J are TRBV20-1 and TRBJ1-5; D gene uncertain. The germline V and J ends were trimmed by 3 bases and 0 bases, with 6 bases remaining between them. CDR1 DFQATT and CDR2 SNEGSKA come from the germline V gene (reference sequence). CDR3 length: 13 amino acids. Written as DNA, the CDR3 is TGCAGTGCTAGGGACGTTAGCAATCAGCCCCAGCATTTT. Its protein product is CSARDVSNQPQHF.

The chain employs TRBV19 and TRBJ2-1, with 8 bases fitting TRBD2. Looked up from germline, CDR1 is LNHDA and CDR2 is SQIVND (reference sequence). This CDR3 contains 13 residues. The V and J ends lost 10 bases and 5 bases, in that order; junction bases with no gene match: 7. The CDR3 is CAKKERENNEQFF. The DNA of the CDR3 is TGTGCCAAAAAGGAGCGGGAGAACAATGAGCAGTTCTTC.

CDR3 sequence (DNA): TGTGCCAGCAGCCCCGGGGGACAGCCCCAGCATTTT. This translates into CASSPGGQPQHF. This chain joins TRBV28 and TRBJ1-5; possibly TRBD1 for D (5 bases). CDR1 MDHEN and CDR2 SYDVKM come from the germline V gene. CDR3 size: 12 residues. V lost 6 bases, J lost 7 bases, and 10 bases lay in between.

The genes are TRBV5-1 and TRBJ2-7; tentative D call: TRBD1 (6 bases). The V and J ends lost 5 bases and 1 base respectively, with 10 bases between them. The CDR3 loop spans 13 amino acids. The germline V gene encodes CDR1 SGHRS and CDR2 YFSETQ. The DNA of the CDR3 is TGCGCCAGCAGAACAGGGAAATCCTACGAGCAGTACTTC. It encodes CASRTGKSYEQYF.

The rearrangement uses TRBV24-1 and TRBJ2-5; 8 positions match TRBD2. The CDR3 totals 15 residues. Germline CDR1 reads KGHDR; CDR2 reads SFDVKD. J lost 2 bases, V lost 3 bases, and 4 bases had no gene match. CDR3 amino acids: CATSDPTSAQETQYF. CDR3 nucleotide sequence: TGTGCCACCAGTGATCCGACTAGCGCACAAGAGACCCAGTACTTC.

This chain connects TRBV12-3 or TRBV12-4 to TRBJ2-7, with a possible D match to TRBD1 (8 bases). Trimming pared 6 bases from V and 7 bases from J, leaving 22 bases between. The CDR3 spans 15 residues. CDR3 sequence (DNA): TGTGCCAGCAGCCCGACAGGGGTGGGGAGGGGAGAGCAGTACTTC. Protein product: CASSPTGVGRGEQYF.

The chain uses TRBV7-6 and TRBJ2-3; 9 positions match TRBD1. V was pared by 5 bases and J by 5 bases, with 11 bases of the junction left unmatched. The CDR3 is 16 amino acids. CDR1 and CDR2 from the germline V gene are SGHVS and FNYEAQ. The CDR3 protein is CASSLNPGQGQDTQYF. CDR3 sequence (DNA): TGTGCCAGCAGCCTAAATCCGGGACAGGGTCAAGATACGCAGTATTTT.

This chain joins TRBV20-1 and TRBJ2-5; 9 bases fit TRBD2. Trimming at V came to 0 bases and at J to 1 base, leaving 12 bases not matched to a gene. The CDR3 contains 18 residues. CDR1 and CDR2 (germline): DFQATT, SNEGSKA (reference sequence). The chain's CDR3 is CSAREASGKYRGQETQYF. The CDR3 nucleotides are TGCAGTGCTAGAGAGGCTAGCGGGAAGTATAGGGGCCAAGAGACCCAGTACTTC.

The J gene is TRBJ2-6, the V gene TRBV6-7, with 8 bases that match TRBD1. TRBV6-7 belongs to the ORF category, with a function that is uncertain. The junction had 9 bases not matched to a gene; V was cut back by 5 bases and J by 0 bases. The CDR3 has 18 amino acids. The chain's CDR3 is CASSSSDREASGANVLTF. The CDR3 nucleotides read TGTGCCAGCAGTAGCTCGGACAGGGAGGCCTCTGGGGCCAACGTCCTGACTTTC.

The V gene is TRBV5-1, the J gene TRBJ2-5; TRBD2 matches at 11 bases. Losses at the gene ends were 4 bases for V and 1 base for J; bases not matched to a gene: 12. Germline CDR1 SGHRS, CDR2 YFSETQ. This CDR3 has 18 residues. CDR3 amino acids: CASSPYRGTSGAQETQYF. The CDR3 DNA reads as TGCGCCAGCAGCCCCTATCGAGGGACTAGCGGAGCCCAAGAGACCCAGTACTTC.

The genes are TRBV6-5 and TRBJ2-7; a possible D gene is TRBD1 (6 bases). Germline V gene sequence: CDR1 MNHEY, CDR2 SVGAGI. The CDR3 is 15 amino acids. Trimming cost V 4 bases and J 5 bases, with 18 bases left between them. The CDR3 here is CASSSNRAPFHEQYF. The CDR3 DNA follows: TGTGCCAGCAGTTCCAACAGGGCCCCTTTCCACGAGCAGTACTTC.

This chain connects TRBV29-1 to TRBJ2-5, with D possibly TRBD2 on 6 matching bases. Germline V gives CDR1 SQVTM, CDR2 ANQGSEA. V lost 4 bases and J lost 7, with 16 bases in between. The CDR3 is 13 residues long. The CDR3 loop reads CSVAVTGAATQYF. DNA for the CDR3: TGCAGCGTTGCGGTTACGGGAGCGGCGACCCAGTACTTC.

V and J are TRBV4-3 and TRBJ1-6; D is ambiguous. Trimming left V 0 bases short and J 0 bases short, with 12 bases between. The V gene's germline CDR1 is LGHNA and CDR2 YSLEER. This CDR3 contains 18 residues. In DNA form, the CDR3 reads TGCGCCAGCAGCCAAGAATACGCTTCGAGCTCCTATAATTCACCCCTCCACTTT. Its translation is CASSQEYASSSYNSPLHF.

The chain is built from TRBV12-3 or TRBV12-4 and TRBJ2-5; unclear D gene. With 2 bases removed from V and 5 bases from J, the gap between germline ends came to 9 bases. CDR3 length equals 13 residues. The CDR3 nucleotides read TGTGCCAGCAGTTTAAATTTCCCGGAGACCCAGTACTTC. This encodes CASSLNFPETQYF.

This clonotype was found a few times. The chain employs TRBV30 and TRBJ1-6; 9 nucleotides line up with TRBD1. Trimming cost V 5 bases and J 10 bases; bases outside gene matches: 6. Germline loops: CDR1 GTSNPN, CDR2 SVGIG (reference sequence). This CDR3 spans 13 amino acids. The CDR3 loop reads CAWEGQGPSPLHF. Here the CDR3 DNA reads TGTGCCTGGGAAGGACAGGGGCCGTCACCCCTCCACTTT.